Listed below are T cell receptor beta chains from one sample, sequenced in a study of T cell responses to AZD1222 COVID-19 vaccine. The method was immunoSEQ multiplex PCR; TCRdb's version includes in-frame clones alone and lacks a portion of them. The sample holds 85,000 to 95,000 clones, roughly 90% seen once. Sequencing used peripheral blood, obtained 28 days after the second AZD1222 dose. The receptors derive from an adult who received the AZD1222 COVID-19 vaccine. Both conserved end residues are part of each CDR3. D genes are given only for firm matches. The size entry is marked missing in some rows and otherwise reads once, few, many or a size class.

J gene | clone size | V gene | D gene | CDR3 protein | CDR3 DNA
TRBJ2-7 | NA | TRBV30 | NA | CAWSYGGLEQYF | TGTGCCTGGAGTTACGGGGGGCTCGAGCAGTACTTC
TRBJ1-2 | NA | TRBV7-8 | NA | CASSLGGNNYGYTF | TGTGCCAGCAGCTTAGGTGGGAATAACTATGGCTACACCTTC
TRBJ1-1 | NA | TRBV27 | NA | CASSLVTGASYTEAFF | TGTGCCAGCAGTTTAGTGACGGGGGCGAGTTACACTGAAGCTTTCTTT
TRBJ1-6 | NA | TRBV12-3/TRBV12-4 | NA | CASSLSRQGPHF | TGTGCCAGCAGTTTATCTAGGCAGGGTCCCCACTTT
TRBJ1-6 | few | TRBV7-9 | TRBD1 | CASSFATGGGIPLHF | TGTGCCAGCAGCTTTGCGACAGGGGGCGGCATCCCCCTCCACTTT
TRBJ1-1 | NA | TRBV6-2/TRBV6-3 | NA | CASSYGLGPRGDTEAFF | TGTGCCAGCAGTTACGGCCTCGGGCCGCGGGGGGACACTGAAGCTTTCTTT
TRBJ1-1 | NA | TRBV9 | NA | CASSSIGRSLNTEAFF | TGTGCCAGCAGCTCGATTGGACGGAGTCTAAACACTGAAGCTTTCTTT
TRBJ1-5 | NA | TRBV4-1 | TRBD1 | CASSLDRGPQPQHF | TGCGCCAGCAGCCTCGACAGGGGGCCTCAGCCCCAGCATTTT
TRBJ1-6 | NA | TRBV5-1 | TRBD1 | CASSVGTAYNSPLHF | TGCGCCAGCAGCGTAGGGACAGCCTATAATTCACCCCTCCACTTT
TRBJ1-4 | once | TRBV9 | NA | CASSKQAFRELTNEKLFF | TGTGCCAGCAGCAAACAGGCCTTTAGGGAACTGACTAATGAAAAACTGTTTTTT
TRBJ1-2 | NA | TRBV6-2/TRBV6-3 | NA | CASSTGTPYGYTF | TGTGCCAGCAGTACAGGGACGCCCTATGGCTACACCTTC
TRBJ1-3 | once | TRBV4-1 | NA | CASSRGETDDRMSGNTIYF | TGCGCCAGCAGCCGGGGGGAGACCGACGACCGAATGTCGGGAAACACCATATATTTT
TRBJ1-4 | NA | TRBV7-9 | NA | CASSRNQGPNEKLFF | TGTGCCAGCAGCCGGAACCAGGGACCTAATGAAAAACTGTTTTTT
TRBJ1-4 | NA | TRBV28 | TRBD1 | CASTIGTGRIEKLFF | TGTGCCAGCACGATAGGGACAGGGCGGATTGAAAAACTGTTTTTT
TRBJ1-2 | NA | TRBV7-9 | NA | CASSLLRDKRNYGYTF | TGTGCCAGCAGCTTACTTCGGGACAAACGTAACTATGGCTACACCTTC
TRBJ1-5 | NA | TRBV3-1/TRBV3-2 | TRBD1 | CASSRTGGAWPQHF | TGTGCCAGCAGTAGGACAGGGGGCGCTTGGCCCCAGCATTTT
TRBJ2-3 | NA | TRBV6-5 | NA | CASSWKTGGVDTQYF | TGTGCCAGCAGTTGGAAAACAGGGGGGGTAGATACGCAGTATTTT